This T cell receptor beta chain appears in the sequencing data of a study of T-cell reconstitution after alpha-beta-depleted transplantation in children (dated by TCRdb to 2016 to 2018). Study-wide context: Using TCR repertoire profiling, the study followed T-cell immune reconstitution in a quantitative way in children after TCRalphabeta/CD19-depleted allogeneic hematopoietic cell transplantation. Points the paper makes about the study in general: In some patients, the high TCRbeta diversity seen at day 60 was put down to recipient T cells and intrathymic progenitors that had survived conditioning. Over subsequent months, a decline in hyperexpanded clone frequencies was noted, and after one year, T-cell counts and TCRbeta diversity were mostly ascribed to newly produced T cells. Apparently early alphabetaT-cell count recovery about two months after transplant reportedly relied on only several hundred rapidly expanded clones derived from non-depleted graft cells.

Receptor libraries were prepared by PCR. The data were produced on an Illumina HiSeq 2500. TCR library preparation used molecular barcoding, with unique molecular identifiers applied to normalize quantification of the TCRbeta repertoire. Using fastp trimming at Q25 and MiXCR clonotype assembly, TCRdb reanalyzed the public sequencing data and kept in-frame beta chains. One record per CDR3 amino acid sequence lists the most common genes and DNA. This sample gives 95,000 to 120,000 distinct CDR3 sequences in total; 5% to 7% of them show up just once. Roughly 24% of the sample is in the top ten clones. Trimming takes 5 bases off V and 6 bases off J; junction bases not matched to a gene: 7. The germline V gene sets CDR1 to SGHRS and CDR2 to YFSETQ. The CDR3 starts with the cysteine, ends with the phenylalanine, and has 13 residues. Left in the record is the CDR3 DNA by itself, 39 bases read in frame from the first base.

As concerns this clonotype: There is no known antigen for this receptor. No quality values exist for individual bases; no much larger clone is one base distant.

This specimen's treatment or condition label, per the study, means: allogeneic hematopoietic cell transplantation with graft depleted of TCRalphabeta T cells and CD19 B cells. TCRalphabeta/CD19-depleted allogeneic hematopoietic cell grafts were given to the transplant recipients, all of whom were children. The sequence is built from TRBV5-1 and TRBJ1-2; 7 middle bases align to TRBD1. Material: PBMCs, mostly from graft donor cells, obtained 360 days after TCRalphabeta/CD19-depleted stem cell transplant. This TCR was recovered from a male patient aged 2-9 years who had a stem cell transplant for acute lymphoblastic leukemia, so the T cells may come from the graft donor. The nucleotides read TGCGCCAGCAGGGAGGGGGCAGGTAATGGCTACACCTTC. This is translated as CASREGAGNGYTF.